A single sample is the source of the 26 T cell receptor beta chains below, sequenced in a study of T cells in Graves' hyperthyroidism and ophthalmopathy. The TCR beta CDR3 regions underwent amplification using RNA transcripts as the source. With the HTBI primer set, the TCR CDR3 went through a first round of RT-PCR. TCRdb fed the multiplex PCR reads into MiXCR, producing one record per CDR3 protein. The sample records more than 350,000 distinct CDR3 sequences, roughly 15% being singletons. Sequences were obtained from blood. The origin of the receptors is a woman between 25 and 40 years old with Graves' ophthalmopathy.

This clonotype was seen repeatedly, ten times or more. V gene TRBV19 combines with J gene TRBJ2-2; 8 bases map to TRBD1. The CDR3 totals 15 residues. CDR1 is LNHDA, CDR2 SQIVND, per germline (reference sequence). The ends lost 5 bases at V and 5 bases at J; junction bases unmatched: 7. The CDR3 sequence: CASSPQGAWTGELFF. The CDR3 DNA is TGTGCCAGTAGTCCTCAGGGGGCATGGACCGGGGAGCTGTTTTTT. The full variable domain, with the rest looked up from reference TRBV19 and TRBJ2-2, is DGGITQSPKYLFRKEGQNVTLSCEQNLNHDAMYWYRQDPGQGLRLIYYSQIVNDFQKGDIAEGYSVSREKKESFPLTVTSAQKNPTAFYLCASSPQGAWTGELFFGEGSRLTVL.

The rearrangement links TRBV6-2 or TRBV6-3 to TRBJ1-5; 8 bases are shared with TRBD1. CDR1 is MNHEY, CDR2 SVGEGT, per germline. The junction had 9 bases not matched to a gene; V was cut back by 6 bases and J by 2 bases. The CDR3 loop spans 16 amino acids. The CDR3 bases are TGTGCCAGCAGAATACTCCGGGGACAGGGCAATCAGCCCCAGCATTTT. It encodes CASRILRGQGNQPQHF.

CDR3 coding DNA: TGTGCCAGCAGCGGCCGTGGTGGGGAGCTGTTTTTT. As protein: CASSGRGGELFF. V gene TRBV27 combines with J gene TRBJ2-2; no reliable D call. The germline V gene has CDR1 MNHEY and CDR2 SMNVEV (reference sequence). V lost 6 bases to trimming and J lost 8 bases, with 10 bases between them. The CDR3 length is 12 residues.

This clonotype appeared many times. The genes are TRBV2 and TRBJ2-7, with D perhaps matching TRBD1 or TRBD2 (5 bases each). Germline lookup yields CDR1 SNHLY and CDR2 FYNNEI. CDR3 length equals 13 residues. Trimming removed 3 bases at V and 3 bases at J, with 9 bases between. The chain's CDR3 is CASSDGTDYEQYF. The CDR3 coding sequence is TGTGCCAGCAGTGACGGGACCGACTACGAGCAGTACTTC.

The table lists this clonotype with many counts. The V and J genes are TRBV2 and TRBJ1-6; maybe TRBD1 (5 bases). CDR1 is SNHLY and CDR2 is FYNNEI in the germline V gene. Trimming stripped 5 bases from V and 7 bases from J, with 18 bases between. The CDR3 is 16 amino acids. As DNA, the CDR3 is TGTGCCAGCAGTTATAGGCGGACTCAGGGAAATTCACCCCTCCACTTT. This translates into CASSYRRTQGNSPLHF.

This clonotype came up many times. The V and J genes are TRBV5-8 and TRBJ2-5, with 12 bases that match TRBD2. The CDR3 totals 16 residues. The junction had 9 bases not matched to a gene; V was cut back by 4 bases and J by 5 bases. Germline V gene lookup returns CDR1 SGHTS and CDR2 YDEGEE. As DNA, the CDR3 is TGTGCCAGCAGCGCCCAGGGACTAGCGGGTACGGAGACCCAGTACTTC. It encodes CASSAQGLAGTETQYF.

This clonotype was seen ten or more times. The chain's CDR3 is CASSLRRVDTEAFF. CDR3 nucleotide sequence: TGCGCCAGCAGCTTAAGGAGGGTTGATACTGAAGCTTTCTTT. The genes are TRBV5-1 and TRBJ1-1; the D is unclear. The CDR3 spans 14 residues. CDR1 SGHRS and CDR2 YFSETQ come from the germline V gene. The V and J ends lost 2 bases and 5 bases respectively, with 13 bases between them.

This clonotype appeared a few times. This chain links TRBV15 with TRBJ1-1; D gene ambiguous. This CDR3 is built from 13 residues. Germline-derived CDR1 and CDR2 are LNHNV and YYDKDF (reference sequence). V lost 1 base to trimming and J lost 1 base, with 4 bases between them. The CDR3 DNA reads as TGTGCCACCAGCAGAGGCAGGAACACTGAAGCTTTCTTT. It translates to CATSRGRNTEAFF.

This clonotype was found many times. This chain links TRBV10-3 with TRBJ2-3, with D maybe TRBD2 (5 bases). The CDR3 spans 16 residues. CDR1 ENHRY and CDR2 SYGVKD come from the germline V gene. Trimming took 6 bases from V and 6 from J, leaving 22 bases between them. Here the CDR3 DNA reads TGTGCCATCAGAGACTACGGGAAAGATAACCACGATACGCAGTATTTT. It encodes CAIRDYGKDNHDTQYF.

The table lists this clonotype with many counts. The V call is TRBV6-4, the J call TRBJ2-3, with a weak D call TRBD1 (6 bases). V lost 3 bases and J lost 0, with 10 bases in between. Germline V gene lookup returns CDR1 MRHNA and CDR2 SNTAGT. This CDR3 comprises 15 residues. CDR3 amino acids: CASSEGTTSTDTQYF. The CDR3 coding sequence is TGTGCCAGCAGTGAGGGGACAACGAGCACAGATACGCAGTATTTT.

In this sample, this clonotype turned up many times. The chain couples TRBV20-1 to TRBJ2-1; D might be TRBD2 (7 bases). Looked up from germline, CDR1 is DFQATT and CDR2 is SNEGSKA (reference sequence). The ends were cut back, 4 bases at V and 0 bases at J, with 10 bases in the middle. The CDR3 totals 14 residues. The CDR3 spells CSATGGRSYNEQFF. In DNA, the CDR3 is TGCAGTGCTACGGGGGGCCGCTCCTACAATGAGCAGTTCTTC.

This clonotype has more than one count but fewer than ten. The CDR3 region has the DNA TGTGCCAGCAGCCACGGACAGGCGCTATGGGGGCAAGAGACCCAGTACTTC. Encoded protein: CASSHGQALWGQETQYF. J is TRBJ2-5 and V is TRBV14; 7 nucleotides line up with TRBD1. V dropped 3 bases and J dropped 2; count of bases not matched to a gene: 12. The CDR3 is made up of 17 amino acids. From germline, CDR1 is SGHDN and CDR2 FVKESK. The complete variable domain, with remaining parts taken from reference TRBV14 and TRBJ2-5, reads EAGVTQFPSHSVIEKGQTVTLRCDPISGHDNLYWYRRVMGKEIKFLLHFVKESKQDESGMPNNRFLAERTGGTYSTLKVQPAELEDSGVYFCASSHGQALWGQETQYFGPGTRLLVL.

This clonotype was seen more than once but under ten times. V and J are TRBV5-5 and TRBJ1-1, with a tentative D call TRBD1 (6 bases). Trimming took off 0 bases at V and 0 bases at J, with 9 bases between the two ends. This CDR3 contains 15 residues. The germline V gene encodes CDR1 SGHKS and CDR2 YYEKEE (reference sequence). CDR3 region: CASSLVGAVNTEAFF. CDR3 bases: TGTGCCAGCAGCTTGGTGGGGGCAGTGAACACTGAAGCTTTCTTT.

This clonotype was seen only a few times. Being one base from a much bigger clone, this may be a read error. The chain combines TRBV20-1 with TRBJ2-3; the D is unclear. Trimming shortened V by 4 bases and J by 0 bases, and 14 bases separated the two germline ends. CDR3 length equals 15 residues. Germline lookup yields CDR1 DFQATT and CDR2 SNEGSKA (reference sequence). The CDR3 region is CSATGQARSTDTQYF. Written as DNA, the CDR3 is TGCAGTGCTACCGGTCAAGCCCGTAGCACAGATACGCAGTATTTT.

Many counts were recorded for this clonotype. This sequence joins TRBV5-1 and TRBJ2-7; D is possibly TRBD1 (7 bases). The length of the CDR3 is 19 residues. Germline V gene sequence: CDR1 SGHRS, CDR2 YFSETQ. Trimming took 4 bases from V and 0 from J, leaving 26 bases between them. CDR3 protein: CASSKSGTAGPIGSYEQYF. In DNA form, the CDR3 reads TGCGCCAGCAGCAAATCCGGGACAGCGGGCCCAATCGGCTCCTACGAGCAGTACTTC.

In this sample, this clonotype turned up many times. This rearrangement joins TRBV5-1 to TRBJ2-2, with D perhaps matching TRBD1 (6 bases). The CDR3 contains 16 residues. Germline V CDR1 and CDR2: SGHRS, YFSETQ. The ends were cut back, 4 bases at V and 4 bases at J, with 17 bases in the middle. The CDR3: CASSLRQVASTGELFF. CDR3 bases: TGCGCCAGCAGCCTAAGACAGGTAGCCAGCACCGGGGAGCTGTTTTTT.

This clonotype appeared many times. The genes are TRBV2 and TRBJ1-1; 7 bases line up with TRBD1. This CDR3 contains 18 residues. CDR1 and CDR2 from the germline V gene are SNHLY and FYNNEI. V shed 5 bases, J shed 0 bases, and the junction held 15 bases outside the gene matches. The CDR3 DNA follows: TGTGCCAGCAGTCTACCTACAGGGGTGTGGGTCGTGAACACTGAAGCTTTCTTT. Translating it yields CASSLPTGVWVVNTEAFF.

The V call is TRBV28, the J call TRBJ2-5; 8 bases agree with TRBD1. The V gene end was trimmed by 3 bases and the J gene end by 4 bases; junction bases not matched to a gene: 7. This CDR3 is built from 15 residues. The germline V gene encodes CDR1 MDHEN and CDR2 SYDVKM. CDR3 residues: CASSFSQGAGETQYF. Written as DNA, the CDR3 is TGTGCCAGCAGTTTTTCCCAGGGGGCCGGAGAGACCCAGTACTTC.

This clonotype was recorded many times. V gene TRBV30 combines with J gene TRBJ1-1; D is unresolved. Germline CDR1 GTSNPN, CDR2 SVGIG (reference sequence). Between the trimmed V and J ends, which lost 3 bases and 7 bases, there was a span of 12 bases. The CDR3 is made up of 12 amino acids. The CDR3 is CAWRAEGDEAFF. The CDR3 region has the DNA TGTGCCTGGAGGGCAGAGGGCGATGAAGCTTTCTTT.

This clonotype was found many times. CDR3 residues: CASSPAALLNTGELFF. The CDR3 DNA is TGTGCCAGCTCACCAGCGGCGCTCCTCAACACCGGGGAGCTGTTTTTT. The chain links TRBV18 to TRBJ2-2; no clear D gene. CDR3 length equals 16 residues. Germline CDR1 and CDR2: KGHSH and LQKENI. V shed 2 bases and J shed 2 bases, with 12 bases lying between them.

The chain joins TRBV12-3 or TRBV12-4 to TRBJ1-1; unclear D gene. Trimming took 5 bases from V and 1 from J, leaving 8 bases between them. The CDR3 sequence is 13 residues long. CDR3 protein: CASSPGENTEAFF. The CDR3 nucleotides read TGTGCCAGCAGTCCGGGTGAGAACACTGAAGCTTTCTTT.

The table lists this clonotype with a few counts. V and J are TRBV3-1 and TRBJ1-5; D perhaps matches TRBD1 (5 bases). V was clipped by 0 bases and J by 5 bases, with 14 bases between them. Germline V gene sequence: CDR1 LGHDT, CDR2 YNNKEL (reference sequence). CDR3 length: 16 residues. CDR3 sequence (DNA): TGTGCCAGCAGCCAAGATCAGGGTGGGAGCGATCAGCCCCAGCATTTT. It translates to CASSQDQGGSDQPQHF. Full variable domain (outside the CDR3, taken from reference TRBV3-1 and TRBJ1-5): DTAVSQTPKYLVTQMGNDKSIKCEQNLGHDTMYWYKQDSKKFLKIMFSYNNKELIINETVPNRFSPKSPDKAHLNLHINSLELGDSAVYFCASSQDQGGSDQPQHFGDGTRLSIL.

At least ten counts were recorded for this clonotype. The CDR3 coding sequence is TGCAGTGCTAGCACGACAAACTACTACGAGCAGTACTTC. As protein: CSASTTNYYEQYF. The chain joins TRBV20-1 to TRBJ2-7; D uncertain. CDR3 size: 13 residues. V was trimmed by 3 bases and J by 3 bases, leaving 12 bases between them. Germline V lookup: CDR1 DFQATT, CDR2 SNEGSKA (reference sequence).

The chain joins TRBV5-5 to TRBJ2-5; D not certain. Trimming took 0 bases from V and 2 from J, leaving 14 bases between them. Germline CDR1 reads SGHKS; CDR2 reads YYEKEE (reference sequence). This CDR3 comprises 16 residues. This chain's CDR3 is CASSLGARQEQETQYF. The CDR3 coding sequence is TGTGCCAGCAGCTTGGGGGCCCGACAAGAGCAAGAGACCCAGTACTTC.

This clonotype was counted between two and nine times. The CDR3 DNA sequence: TGCGCCAGCAGCTTCTTGGATGGGGCCAACGTCCTGACTTTC. Its translation is CASSFLDGANVLTF. The genes are TRBV5-1 and TRBJ2-6; D unclear. Germline V gene data show CDR1 as SGHRS and CDR2 as YFSETQ. V was cut by 2 bases and J by 3 bases, with 6 bases left in between. This CDR3 spans 14 amino acids.

This clonotype was seen a few times. The chain recombines TRBV19 with TRBJ1-5; D not resolved. This CDR3 has 14 amino acids. CDR1 and CDR2 from the germline V gene are LNHDA and SQIVND (reference sequence). The V end lost 7 bases, the J end lost 0 bases, and 10 bases lay between the germline ends. CDR3 region: CASKGSYSNQPQHF. The CDR3 DNA sequence: TGTGCCAGTAAGGGCAGTTATAGCAATCAGCCCCAGCATTTT. Based on the CDR3 plus reference TRBV19 and TRBJ1-5, the full variable domain is DGGITQSPKYLFRKEGQNVTLSCEQNLNHDAMYWYRQDPGQGLRLIYYSQIVNDFQKGDIAEGYSVSREKKESFPLTVTSAQKNPTAFYLCASKGSYSNQPQHFGDGTRLSIL.